This T cell receptor beta chain is from a study of T cells in tumors after PD-1 blockade. Study details: Prior checkpoint blockade, systemic immunosuppressant use, or anti-cancer therapy within 4 weeks excluded patients. Patients received pembrolizumab 200 mg every 3 weeks or cemiplimab 350 mg every 2 weeks. A subset received ongoing vismodegib 150 mg daily alongside anti-PD-1 therapy.

The germline V gene has CDR1 MGHRA and CDR2 YSYEKL. The CDR3 sequence is 15 residues long. Trimming removed 4 bases from V and 0 bases from J; junction bases left unmatched: 3. Repertoires were generated with immunoSEQ multiplex PCR, while TCRdb's copy carries only in-frame clones and drops some. The data hold more than 40,000 clones, with 65% to 85% observed a single time. Sequenced here: PBMCs, sampled before anti-PD-1 treatment. The chain employs TRBV4-1 and TRBJ1-1, with TRBD1 matching 9 bases. This TCR was recovered from a human donor with basal cell carcinoma. The CDR3 DNA follows: TGCGCCAGCAGCCGCGGACAGGGGTTGAACACTGAAGCTTTCTTT. As protein: CASSRGQGLNTEAFF.